Listed here is a single TCR beta chain. Clones were read by immunoSEQ multiplex PCR, and TCRdb kept only the in-frame ones, dropping some. The sample has some 700,000 clones; over 75% are singletons. This entry is derived from a study of shared T cell receptors in the human thymus. This CDR3 has 15 residues. Trimming left V 5 bases short and J 3 bases short, with 16 bases between. Germline values: CDR1 MNHEY, CDR2 SMNVEV (reference sequence). This sample also appeared in a second study, on human thymus T cells. That investigation notes: Each of the donors was a healthy Finnish infant who was undergoing open corrective cardiac surgery for congenital heart defects. Corrective heart surgery yielded the resections from which the thymus tissue came. Related reports documented highly overlapping thymic repertoires among unrelated individuals.

The chain links TRBV27 to TRBJ1-2; D unresolved. The specimen sequenced was thymocytes. The clonotype was recovered from a boy in the first two years of life with a congenital heart defect. The chain's CDR3 is CASSPTMDSDYGYTF. CDR3 coding DNA: TGTGCCAGCAGTCCCACCATGGACTCGGACTATGGCTACACCTTC.